These T cell receptor beta chains were read from a single sample in a study of OX40 agonist ivuxolimab in advanced cancers. Assay used: immunoSEQ multiplex PCR; TCRdb lists only in-frame clones, some missing. Among 95,000 to 100,000 clones listed, more than 80% were seen once. Specimen: CD4+ or CD8+ T cells sorted from blood, collected in a trial of the OX40 agonist ivuxolimab. The receptors stem from an adult with an advanced solid tumor such as melanoma, head and neck, liver or kidney cancer. The CDR3 runs from the conserved cysteine through the conserved F or W. Each record gives: V gene, clone size, D gene, J gene, CDR3 protein, CDR3 DNA. The D gene is left open where the match is weak. Clone size is not always given. Where it is, it says once, few, many or a class for expanded clones.

TRBV29-1	few	TRBD1	TRBJ2-7	CSVAQGASGTYEQYF	TGCAGCGTCGCACAGGGGGCTAGCGGTACCTACGAGCAGTACTTC
TRBV30	.	.	TRBJ2-7	CAWSQSSSYEQYF	TGTGCCTGGAGTCAATCTAGCTCCTACGAGCAGTACTTC
TRBV19	.	TRBD2	TRBJ2-7	CASSIRTSGGAGEQYF	TGTGCCAGTAGTATCCGGACTAGCGGGGGGGCCGGAGAGCAGTACTTC
TRBV5-4	.	TRBD2	TRBJ2-3	CASSSLAGGRGDTQYF	TGTGCCAGCAGCAGTCTAGCGGGAGGAAGGGGAGATACGCAGTATTTT
TRBV23-1	.	TRBD2	TRBJ2-7	CASSQSWGREGYEQYF	TGCGCCAGCAGTCAATCTTGGGGGCGGGAGGGCTACGAGCAGTACTTC
TRBV6-1	.	.	TRBJ1-1	CASSETRVGTEAFF	TGTGCCAGCAGTGAAACCAGGGTTGGAACTGAAGCTTTCTTT
TRBV27	.	TRBD1	TRBJ2-7	CASISTGTGFLGGTDEQYF	TGTGCCAGCATCAGCACCGGGACAGGGTTTCTGGGTGGTACGGACGAGCAGTACTTC
TRBV5-1	.	.	TRBJ1-5	CASSLGQFNQPQHF	TGCGCCAGCAGCTTGGGACAGTTCAATCAGCCCCAGCATTTT
TRBV6-6	.	.	TRBJ1-1	CASSYSGGTEAFF	TGTGCCAGCAGTTACAGTGGGGGCACTGAAGCTTTCTTT
TRBV19	.	TRBD1	TRBJ2-2	CASTPHPDRVNTGELFF	TGTGCCAGTACCCCCCACCCCGACAGGGTAAACACCGGGGAGCTGTTTTTT
TRBV27	few	TRBD1	TRBJ1-2	CASSLGQGFYGYTF	TGTGCCAGCAGTTTAGGACAGGGCTTTTATGGCTACACCTTC
TRBV6-5	.	.	TRBJ1-5	CASSYSHPENGQPQHF	TGTGCCAGCAGTTACAGTCATCCCGAGAATGGTCAGCCCCAGCATTTT
TRBV9	once	.	TRBJ2-5	CASSVAGSGETQYF	TGTGCCAGCAGCGTAGCTGGCAGTGGAGAGACCCAGTACTTC
TRBV7-2	.	.	TRBJ1-6	CASSSVLPRNSPLHF	TGTGCCAGCAGCTCCGTCTTGCCTAGAAATTCACCCCTCCACTTT
TRBV7-9	.	.	TRBJ1-1	CASSLNTEAFF	TGTGCCAGCAGCTTAAATACTGAAGCTTTCTTT
TRBV7-2	.	.	TRBJ1-4	CASSPSEEKLFF	TGTGCCAGCAGCCCTAGTGAGGAAAAACTGTTTTTT
TRBV15	once	.	TRBJ2-7	CATSRDPSQGEAGFYEQYF	TGTGCCACCAGCAGAGACCCCTCTCAGGGAGAGGCGGGCTTCTACGAGCAGTACTTC
TRBV27	few	TRBD2	TRBJ2-1	CASSLRGAEEQFF	TGTGCCAGCAGTTTGCGGGGGGCTGAGGAGCAGTTCTTC
TRBV7-9	.	.	TRBJ2-1	CASSLVLLSNEQFF	TGTGCCAGCAGCTTAGTTCTGCTGAGCAATGAGCAGTTCTTC
TRBV5-5	once	.	TRBJ1-6	CASSLEGGLHF	TGTGCCAGCAGCTTGGAGGGCGGTCTCCACTTT
TRBV6-5	.	TRBD1	TRBJ2-4	CASRITGGAKNIQYF	TGTGCCAGCAGGATCACAGGGGGAGCCAAAAACATTCAGTACTTC
TRBV5-1	.	.	TRBJ2-5	CATTLGLGVFQETQYF	TGCGCCACCACGCTTGGGTTAGGTGTCTTCCAAGAGACCCAGTACTTC
TRBV9	.	TRBD2	TRBJ2-7	CASSVTTGGYEQYF	TGTGCCAGCAGCGTAACAACGGGAGGTTACGAGCAGTACTTC
TRBV7-6	.	TRBD1	TRBJ2-5	CASSLIDRVGETQYF	TGTGCCAGCAGCTTAATCGACAGGGTGGGGGAGACCCAGTACTTC
TRBV27	.	.	TRBJ2-7	CASSFRGGIYEQYF	TGTGCCAGCAGTTTTCGAGGGGGTATCTACGAGCAGTACTTC
TRBV6-5	.	.	TRBJ2-7	CASSEQGPPYEQYF	TGTGCCAGCAGTGAACAGGGCCCCCCCTACGAGCAGTACTTC
TRBV7-2	.	.	TRBJ1-1	CASSLSGGLLWAFF	TGTGCCAGCAGCTTATCCGGGGGGTTGCTTTGGGCTTTCTTT
TRBV5-1	.	.	TRBJ1-1	CASSWGEFRTEAFF	TGCGCCAGCAGCTGGGGGGAGTTTCGCACTGAAGCTTTCTTT
TRBV28	few	TRBD2	TRBJ2-5	CASSLGLLGSGAQYF	TGTGCCAGCAGTTTGGGACTACTGGGGAGTGGTGCCCAGTACTTC